The 20 T cell receptor beta chains below were found in one sample sequenced in a study of shared clonotypes between healthy human individuals. The table came from immunoSEQ multiplex PCR; TCRdb's copy has only in-frame clones and leaves some out. The sample lists roughly 1.4 million clones; approximately 98.5% were seen once. Sequenced input: naive CD4+ T cells sorted from blood. Stated subset: CD45RA+ positively selected. The receptors originated from a man younger than 40 in good health.

CDR3 nucleotide sequence: TGTGCCAGCAGTCAAGACATTACTGAAGCTTTCTTT. As protein: CASSQDITEAFF. The gene calls are TRBV2 and TRBJ1-1, with no clear D. This CDR3 comprises 12 residues. Germline loops: CDR1 SNHLY, CDR2 FYNNEI. V lost 5 bases, J lost 5 bases, and 9 bases lay in between.

The rearrangement links TRBV12-5 to TRBJ2-1, with 9 bases fitting TRBD2. V gave up 6 bases and J gave up 4 bases; unmatched junction bases: 7. CDR1 is LGHNT, CDR2 FRNRAP, per germline. The CDR3 covers 15 residues. CDR3 sequence: CASGGSGRGYNEQFF. Here the CDR3 DNA reads TGTGCTAGTGGAGGTAGCGGGAGAGGGTACAATGAGCAGTTCTTC.

The V gene is TRBV6-8, the J gene TRBJ1-4; D call uncertain. Trimming pared 6 bases from V and 6 bases from J, leaving 23 bases between. The CDR3 loop spans 17 amino acids. Looked up from germline, CDR1 is MNHGY and CDR2 is SAAAGT. In DNA, the CDR3 is TGTGCCAGCAGCCCCTTTTTGAGGATTTGGGAGGATGAAAAACTGTTTTTT. This translates into CASSPFLRIWEDEKLFF.

The chain is built from TRBV5-1 and TRBJ2-5, with D perhaps matching TRBD1 (5 bases). From germline, CDR1 is SGHRS and CDR2 YFSETQ. CDR3 size: 14 residues. V was trimmed by 4 bases and J by 3 bases, leaving 13 bases between them. The CDR3 is CASSRDRNKETQYF. The CDR3 coding sequence is TGCGCCAGCAGCCGAGACAGAAATAAAGAGACCCAGTACTTC.

A word on this clone: The same CDR3 arises from other DNA sequences in this sample as well. This sequence joins TRBV15 and TRBJ2-1, with D unresolved. The CDR3 consists of 14 residues. CDR1 and CDR2 from the germline V gene are LNHNV and YYDKDF (reference sequence). Trimming left V 0 bases short and J 1 base short, with 4 bases between. CDR3 in DNA: TGTGCCACCAGCAGAGACCAATCCTACAATGAGCAGTTCTTC. It codes for CATSRDQSYNEQFF.

This clone was observed once. The V gene is TRBV6-1, the J gene TRBJ1-5; no clear D. CDR3 length: 15 residues. Germline V gives CDR1 MNHNS, CDR2 SASEGT. Deletions cut 0 bases from V and 5 bases from J, with 11 bases between. The CDR3 protein is CASSEAGGAHQPQHF. The CDR3 DNA is TGTGCCAGCAGTGAAGCGGGCGGTGCGCATCAGCCCCAGCATTTT.

The rearrangement joins TRBV16 to TRBJ2-4; 10 bases map to TRBD2. CDR3 size: 17 residues. Germline CDR1 reads KGHSY; CDR2 reads FQNENV. V lost 5 bases and J lost 6; bases outside the gene matches: 13. This CDR3 is CASSDGLADGGRNIQYF. The CDR3 nucleotides read TGTGCCAGCAGCGACGGACTAGCGGATGGGGGGAGAAACATTCAGTACTTC. Filled out from reference TRBV16 and TRBJ2-4, the complete variable domain reads GEEVAQTPKHLVRGEGQKAKLYCAPIKGHSYVFWYQQVLKNEFKFLISFQNENVFDETGMPKERFSAKCLPNSPCSLEIQATKLEDSAVYFCASSDGLADGGRNIQYFGAGTRLSVL.

The genes are TRBV10-3 and TRBJ2-2; 7 bases agree with TRBD1. The CDR3 totals 13 residues. The germline CDR1 and CDR2 sequences are ENHRY and SYGVKD. V dropped 10 bases and J dropped 0; count of bases not matched to a gene: 2. In nucleotides, the CDR3 is TGTGCCACAGGGGGTCCGAACACCGGGGAGCTGTTTTTT. Translation: CATGGPNTGELFF.

The V gene is TRBV11-3, the J gene TRBJ2-7; the D call may be TRBD1 or TRBD2 (5 bases each). The CDR3 length is 13 residues. V lost 3 bases to trimming and J lost 2 bases, with 8 bases between them. Germline CDR1 SGHNT, CDR2 YENEEA. The CDR3 sequence is CASSFGATYEQYF. The CDR3 DNA reads TGTGCCAGCAGCTTCGGGGCAACCTACGAGCAGTACTTC.

The gene calls are TRBV14 and TRBJ2-1; 7 nucleotides match TRBD1. The junction had 9 bases not matched to a gene; V was cut back by 1 base and J by 12 bases. The CDR3 spans 14 residues. Germline CDR1 and CDR2: SGHDN and FVKESK. The CDR3 DNA sequence: TGTGCCAGCAGCCAAGCGGCAGACCGGGACAGGCAGTTCTTC. Protein product: CASSQAADRDRQFF.

This clone was counted a single time. The gene calls are TRBV28 and TRBJ2-7; TRBD1 aligns across 7 bases. V dropped 6 bases and J dropped 5; count of bases not matched to a gene: 4. The CDR3 covers 12 residues. Germline V gene data show CDR1 as MDHEN and CDR2 as SYDVKM. The CDR3 DNA follows: TGTGCCAGCAGACAGGGGATCCACGAGCAGTACTTC. Translation: CASRQGIHEQYF.

The chain carries TRBV5-6 and TRBJ1-1; TRBD1 is a possible D gene (5 bases). CDR3 length: 14 amino acids. Trimming cost V 4 bases and J 0 bases, with 10 bases left between them. Germline V gives CDR1 SGHDT, CDR2 YYEEEE. DNA of the CDR3: TGTGCCAGCAGCAAGGGACGGTTGAACACTGAAGCTTTCTTT. Translation: CASSKGRLNTEAFF.

This chain joins TRBV4-3 and TRBJ1-2; 8 nucleotides align to TRBD1. Germline V lookup: CDR1 LGHNA, CDR2 YSLEER. CDR3 size: 14 residues. The ends lost 0 bases at V and 3 bases at J; junction bases unmatched: 0. Written as DNA, the CDR3 is TGCGCCAGCAGCCAAGAGGACAGGGACTATGGCTACACCTTC. Amino acids: CASSQEDRDYGYTF.

This clone was picked up one time. The sample contains more than one DNA sequence encoding this CDR3. This sequence joins TRBV28 and TRBJ2-5; 14 bases fit TRBD2. Trimming at V came to 6 bases and at J to 5 bases, leaving 2 bases not matched to a gene. Germline loops: CDR1 MDHEN, CDR2 SYDVKM. The CDR3 extends over 14 amino acids. The CDR3 DNA is TGTGCCAGCAGCCGACTAGCGGGAGGGGAGACCCAGTACTTC. This sequence encodes CASSRLAGGETQYF.

The gene calls are TRBV11-3 and TRBJ2-3; 15 bases line up with TRBD2. The CDR3 spans 17 residues. Germline V CDR1 and CDR2: SGHNT, YENEEA. V was pared by 5 bases and J by 4 bases, with 7 bases of the junction left unmatched. The CDR3, as DNA: TGTGCCAGCAGCCCTGGGGGACTAGCGGGAGGACCAGATACGCAGTATTTT. Protein: CASSPGGLAGGPDTQYF.

The V and J genes are TRBV18 and TRBJ1-5; no clear D gene. CDR3 length: 16 amino acids. V shed 4 bases and J shed 9 bases, with 22 bases lying between them. CDR1 is KGHSH and CDR2 is LQKENI in the germline V gene. CDR3 DNA: TGTGCCAGCTCACTTCGGGTGGGCAGCGGCACCAGGCCCCAGCATTTT. Translation gives CASSLRVGSGTRPQHF. The entire variable domain, with the rest obtained from reference TRBV18 and TRBJ1-5, is as follows: NAGVMQNPRHLVRRRGQEARLRCSPMKGHSHVYWYRQLPEEGLKFMVYLQKENIIDESGMPKERFSAEFPKEGPSILRIQQVVRGDSAAYFCASSLRVGSGTRPQHFGDGTRLSIL.

The rearrangement joins TRBV5-4 to TRBJ2-7; 7 bases align to TRBD1. J gave up 4 bases and V 0 bases, and 7 bases lay outside the gene matches. CDR1 SGHNT and CDR2 YYREEE come from the germline V gene (reference sequence). This CDR3 is 15 amino acids long. CDR3 protein: CASSLVGTASYEQYF. Written as DNA, the CDR3 is TGTGCCAGCAGCTTGGTTGGGACAGCCTCTTACGAGCAGTACTTC.

This rearrangement joins TRBV6-4 to TRBJ2-7; D ambiguous. Deletions cut 0 bases from V and 2 bases from J, with 14 bases between. Per the germline V gene, CDR1 is MRHNA and CDR2 is SNTAGT. The CDR3 spans 16 residues. The CDR3, as DNA: TGTGCCAGCAGTGACTCGACCCCTTTTGAGGCCTACGAGCAGTACTTC. This gives the protein CASSDSTPFEAYEQYF.

The rearrangement links TRBV7-8 to TRBJ2-7; D gene ambiguous. CDR1 SGHVS and CDR2 FQNEAQ come from the germline V gene. Trimming pared 5 bases from V and 5 bases from J, leaving 10 bases between. The CDR3 spans 12 residues. Here the CDR3 reads CASSPPANEQYF. The CDR3 nucleotides are TGTGCCAGCAGCCCCCCCGCAAACGAGCAGTACTTC.

V gene TRBV6-5 combines with J gene TRBJ2-7, with 8 positions matching TRBD2. The V gene end was trimmed by 5 bases and the J gene end by 1 base; junction bases not matched to a gene: 7. Germline CDR1 is MNHEY and CDR2 is SVGAGI. This CDR3 region has 15 residues. CDR3 nucleotide sequence: TGTGCCAGCAGTCAAATTAGCGGGGCGTCCTACGAGCAGTACTTC. Translated: CASSQISGASYEQYF.